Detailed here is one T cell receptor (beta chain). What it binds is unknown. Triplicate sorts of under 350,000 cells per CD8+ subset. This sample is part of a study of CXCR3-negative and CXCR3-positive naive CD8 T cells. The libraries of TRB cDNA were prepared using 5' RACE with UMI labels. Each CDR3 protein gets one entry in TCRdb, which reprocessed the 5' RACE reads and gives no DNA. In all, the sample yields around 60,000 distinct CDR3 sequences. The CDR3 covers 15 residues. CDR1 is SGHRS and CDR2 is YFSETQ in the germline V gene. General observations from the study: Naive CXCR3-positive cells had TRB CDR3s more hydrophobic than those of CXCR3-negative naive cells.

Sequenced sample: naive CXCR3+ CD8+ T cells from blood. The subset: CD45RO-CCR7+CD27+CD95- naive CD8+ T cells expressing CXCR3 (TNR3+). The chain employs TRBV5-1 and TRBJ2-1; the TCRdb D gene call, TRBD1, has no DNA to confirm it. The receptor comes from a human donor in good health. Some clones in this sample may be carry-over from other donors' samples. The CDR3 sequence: CASSFHPGLYNEQFF.